Below are 30 T cell receptor beta chains sequenced from a single sample in a study of shared clonotypes between healthy human individuals. The protocol was immunoSEQ multiplex PCR, while the TCRdb copy is restricted to in-frame clones and leaves out a portion. The sample holds about 960,000 clones, over 75% seen once. The sequenced sample was memory CD4+ T cells sorted from blood. Subset reported: CD45RA-negative fraction. These receptors were obtained from a man between 18 and 35 years old in good health.

V gene TRBV6-5 combines with J gene TRBJ1-6; TRBD1 matches 9 bases. V was pared by 6 bases and J by 9 bases, with 3 bases of the junction left unmatched. Per germline, CDR1 MNHEY and CDR2 SVGAGI. This CDR3 spans 13 amino acids. CDR3 protein: CASRTGGISPLHF. The DNA for the CDR3 is TGTGCCAGCAGAACAGGGGGCATTTCACCCCTCCACTTT.

In this sample, this clone turned up once. The chain has TRBV7-2 and TRBJ1-3; D possibly corresponds to TRBD1 (6 bases). The CDR3 has 16 residues. V was shortened by 0 bases and J by 4 bases, with 13 bases between the two germline ends. Germline loops: CDR1 SGHTA, CDR2 FQGNSA. CDR3 loop: CASSLASGAGGNTIYF. The CDR3 bases are TGTGCCAGCAGCTTAGCGTCAGGGGCAGGCGGAAACACCATATATTTT.

The rearrangement links TRBV10-2 to TRBJ2-7, with 8 bases that match TRBD1. The CDR3 is 12 residues long. CDR1 and CDR2 (germline): WSHSY, SAAADI. V dropped 9 bases and J dropped 2; count of bases not matched to a gene: 3. The CDR3 DNA is TGCGCCAGTGGACAGGGCGCCTACGAGCAGTACTTC. This encodes CASGQGAYEQYF.

Written as DNA, the CDR3 is TGTGCCAGCGTACGGAGGAGCTCCTACAATGAGCAGTTCTTC. Translating it yields CASVRRSSYNEQFF. The V call is TRBV6-1, the J call TRBJ2-1; TRBD2 might be the D (5 bases). CDR1 is MNHNS, CDR2 SASEGT, per germline. Trimming took off 8 bases at V and 0 bases at J, with 11 bases between the two ends. The CDR3 sequence is 14 residues long.

The rearrangement uses TRBV4-1 and TRBJ2-5; 11 bases are a match to TRBD2. Germline CDR1 reads MGHRA; CDR2 reads YSYEKL. The CDR3 runs to 16 residues. V was pared by 0 bases and J by 5 bases, with 5 bases of the junction left unmatched. The CDR3 sequence: CASSQDWASGGETQYF. Written as DNA, the CDR3 is TGCGCCAGCAGCCAAGATTGGGCTAGCGGGGGGGAGACCCAGTACTTC.

The rearrangement uses TRBV4-3 and TRBJ2-3; no clear D. This CDR3 comprises 13 residues. Trimming cost V 3 bases and J 7 bases, with 11 bases left between them. Germline lookup yields CDR1 LGHNA and CDR2 YSLEER. In nucleotides, the CDR3 is TGCGCCAGCAGCCATCGGACGCCTCATACGCAGTATTTT. Amino acid sequence: CASSHRTPHTQYF.

J is TRBJ1-2 and V is TRBV12-1; no DNA check was done on the table's D call, TRBD1. TRBV12-1 is a pseudogene locus. The CDR3 covers 12 residues. CDR3 residues: CASSPGQYGYTF. Written as DNA, the CDR3 is TGTGCCAGCAGCCCCGGACAGTATGGCTACACCTTC.

This clone appeared once. Here the CDR3 DNA reads TGTGCCAGCGACAGGTTCCACGAGCAGTACTTC. It yields the protein CASDRFHEQYF. The chain recombines TRBV6-1 with TRBJ2-7; perhaps TRBD1 as D (6 bases). CDR1 and CDR2 from the germline V gene are MNHNS and SASEGT. CDR3 length: 11 residues. V was shortened by 8 bases and J by 5 bases, with 10 bases between the two germline ends.

This clone was detected many times. The V and J genes are TRBV6-6 and TRBJ1-5; D not certain. This CDR3 has 13 residues. The germline gives CDR1 MNHNY, CDR2 SVGAGI (reference sequence). Trimming took off 10 bases at V and 6 bases at J, with 16 bases between the two ends. In DNA, the CDR3 is TGTGCCACCATCAGACAAGGCTCTCAGCCCCAGCATTTT. Its protein is CATIRQGSQPQHF.

V usage is TRBV6-1 and J usage is TRBJ2-2; D may match TRBD1 or TRBD2 (6 bases each). CDR1 and CDR2 (germline): MNHNS, SASEGT. The CDR3 length is 15 residues. V lost 5 bases to trimming and J lost 5 bases, with 15 bases between them. The DNA for the CDR3 is TGTGCCAGCAGTCACCTACAGGGAGGAACCGGGGAGCTGTTTTTT. It specifies CASSHLQGGTGELFF.

The rearrangement uses TRBV5-1 and TRBJ2-2, with 10 bases matching TRBD2. The germline gives CDR1 SGHRS, CDR2 YFSETQ. Germline trimming cut 3 bases from V and 4 bases from J; bases unmatched to any gene: 6. The CDR3 spans 16 residues. In DNA, the CDR3 is TGCGCCAGCAGCTCTACGGGACTAGCGAGCACCGGGGAGCTGTTTTTT. Protein: CASSSTGLASTGELFF.

CDR3 in amino acids: CAWSGLAGGYNEQFF. CDR3 DNA: TGTGCCTGGAGTGGGCTAGCGGGGGGATACAATGAGCAGTTCTTC. The V gene is TRBV30, the J gene TRBJ2-1, with 11 bases fitting TRBD2. Unmatched junction bases numbered 3, after V lost 1 base and J lost 4 bases. The CDR3 loop spans 15 amino acids. Germline V lookup: CDR1 GTSNPN, CDR2 SVGIG (reference sequence). Using reference TRBV30 and TRBJ2-1 for the parts outside the CDR3, the full variable domain is SQTIHQWPATLVQPVGSPLSLECTVEGTSNPNLYWYRQAAGRGLQLLFYSVGIGQISSEVPQNLSASRPQDRQFILSSKKLLLSDSGFYLCAWSGLAGGYNEQFFGPGTRLTVL.

The chain combines TRBV12-5 with TRBJ1-1, with 9 nucleotides matching TRBD1. Germline assignment: CDR1 LGHNT and CDR2 FRNRAP. The V gene end was trimmed by 1 base and the J gene end by 0 bases; junction bases not matched to a gene: 6. This CDR3 contains 17 residues. CDR3 sequence reads: CASGLEQGANLNTEAFF. The CDR3 DNA reads as TGTGCTAGTGGTTTGGAACAGGGGGCTAACCTGAACACTGAAGCTTTCTTT.

The rearrangement joins TRBV30 to TRBJ2-3; 13 positions agree with TRBD2. With 3 bases clipped from V and 5 bases from J, the junction kept 8 bases outside the gene matches. This CDR3 has 16 amino acids. Germline CDR1 reads GTSNPN; CDR2 reads SVGIG (reference sequence). CDR3 DNA: TGTGCCTGGAGCTCACTAGCGGGAGGGGGTGTAGATACGCAGTATTTT. Translating gives CAWSSLAGGGVDTQYF.

This sequence joins TRBV28 and TRBJ2-5, with 9 bases aligning to TRBD1. Unmatched junction bases numbered 4, after V lost 4 bases and J lost 1 base. CDR3 length: 15 residues. Germline V CDR1 and CDR2: MDHEN, SYDVKM. The CDR3 bases are TGTGCCAGCAGTTACAGGGGGCGCGGCCAAGAGACCCAGTACTTC. Protein product: CASSYRGRGQETQYF.

This sequence joins TRBV4-1 and TRBJ2-5, with unresolved D. The CDR3 runs 16 residues. Trimming removed 1 base at V and 5 bases at J, with 17 bases between. Per the germline V gene, CDR1 is MGHRA and CDR2 is YSYEKL. CDR3 DNA sequence: TGCGCCAGCAGCCAAGTGGGTACCTCCTCGGGCGAGACCCAGTACTTC. Its translation is CASSQVGTSSGETQYF.

The CDR3: CASSTRALLPEAFF. CDR3 DNA: TGTGCCAGCAGTACTAGGGCCCTTCTCCCTGAAGCTTTCTTT. V gene TRBV2 combines with J gene TRBJ1-1; no firm D call. Trimming shortened V by 5 bases and J by 6 bases, and 16 bases separated the two germline ends. CDR1 SNHLY and CDR2 FYNNEI come from the germline V gene. The CDR3 totals 14 residues. The whole variable domain, filled in from reference TRBV2 and TRBJ1-1, reads EPEVTQTPSHQVTQMGQEVILRCVPISNHLYFYWYRQILGQKVEFLVSFYNNEISEKSEIFDDQFSVERPDGSNFTLKIRSTKLEDSAMYFCASSTRALLPEAFFGQGTRLTVV.

Remarks on this clone: Other nucleotide sequences from this sample produce the same CDR3. The chain combines TRBV5-6 with TRBJ1-2, with no clear D. The CDR3 covers 13 residues. Germline CDR1 and CDR2: SGHDT and YYEEEE. The V and J ends lost 2 bases and 0 bases respectively, with 5 bases between them. DNA of the CDR3: TGTGCCAGCAGCTTAGAAGCTAACTATGGCTACACCTTC. Amino acids: CASSLEANYGYTF.

Comments on this clone: This may arise from a read error, as a much more abundant clone is one base away. Other DNA sequences from this sample encode an identical CDR3 as well. The chain employs TRBV28 and TRBJ1-5; TRBD1 matches 9 bases. The length of the CDR3 is 14 residues. V was clipped by 6 bases and J by 4 bases; unmatched bases: 4. Germline assignment: CDR1 MDHEN and CDR2 SYDVKM. CDR3 residues: CASRPGQGNQPQHF. The CDR3, as DNA: TGTGCCAGCAGGCCCGGACAGGGGAATCAGCCCCAGCATTTT.

The chain has TRBV5-1 and TRBJ2-6; tentatively, D is TRBD2 (5 bases). Germline CDR1 SGHRS, CDR2 YFSETQ. Trimming left V 6 bases short and J 2 bases short, with 21 bases between. This CDR3 region has 18 residues. The CDR3 is CASIEYVGEVPGANVLTF. CDR3 bases: TGCGCCAGCATAGAGTATGTGGGAGAAGTCCCTGGGGCCAACGTCCTGACTTTC.

J is TRBJ2-5 and V is TRBV7-9; tentative D call: TRBD1 (6 bases). Germline loops: CDR1 SEHNR, CDR2 FQNEAQ (reference sequence). With 5 bases removed from V and 2 bases from J, the gap between germline ends came to 12 bases. The CDR3 sequence is 14 residues long. This CDR3 is CASSRRQVQETQYF. Here the CDR3 DNA reads TGTGCCAGCAGCCGACGACAGGTACAAGAGACCCAGTACTTC.

The V gene is TRBV6-5, the J gene TRBJ2-7; D is perhaps TRBD2 (7 bases). CDR1 is MNHEY, CDR2 SVGAGI, per germline. Trimming took off 0 bases at V and 4 bases at J, with 13 bases between the two ends. CDR3 length: 15 amino acids. The DNA of the CDR3 is TGTGCCAGCAGTTACTCCGGCAGGGGACTATACGAGCAGTACTTC. Protein sequence: CASSYSGRGLYEQYF.

This chain connects TRBV5-1 to TRBJ2-7; possibly TRBD1 for D (6 bases). The CDR3 is 15 residues long. Germline-derived CDR1 and CDR2 are SGHRS and YFSETQ. V was cut by 0 bases and J by 2 bases, with 12 bases left in between. DNA of the CDR3: TGCGCCAGCAGCTTGGGGGACACCGAACCCTACGAGCAGTACTTC. Amino acid sequence: CASSLGDTEPYEQYF.

Written as DNA, the CDR3 is TGTGCCAGCAGTCTAACAGGGATCAATGAAAAACTGTTTTTT. Translated: CASSLTGINEKLFF. This chain connects TRBV6-6 to TRBJ1-4; weak D call: TRBD1 (6 bases). Trimming removed 5 bases at V and 5 bases at J, with 12 bases between. Germline CDR1 is MNHNY and CDR2 is SVGAGI (reference sequence). CDR3 size: 14 residues.

This clone was found a few times. V is TRBV4-3 and J is TRBJ1-1; no clear D. Deletions cut 1 base from V and 0 bases from J, with 9 bases between. The germline gives CDR1 LGHNA, CDR2 YSLEER. The CDR3 extends over 15 amino acids. For the CDR3, the DNA is TGCGCCAGCAGCCAAGCGTACGACATGAACACTGAAGCTTTCTTT. Translating gives CASSQAYDMNTEAFF.

The chain has TRBV2 and TRBJ1-4; 12 bases fit TRBD1. Germline V gene data show CDR1 as SNHLY and CDR2 as FYNNEI. The CDR3 runs to 19 residues. Germline trimming cut 6 bases from V and 1 base from J; bases unmatched to any gene: 12. The CDR3 DNA is TGTGCCAGCAGCCCCCCAGCGGGACAGGGGGCAGGAACTAATGAAAAACTGTTTTTT. Amino acid sequence: CASSPPAGQGAGTNEKLFF.

This chain joins TRBV5-1 and TRBJ2-7; 10 positions match TRBD1. The V and J ends lost 0 bases and 6 bases, in that order; junction bases with no gene match: 6. This CDR3 is built from 15 residues. Germline lookup yields CDR1 SGHRS and CDR2 YFSETQ. DNA for the CDR3: TGCGCCAGCAGCTTGGAGGTGACAGGGGGCTTCGAGCAGTACTTC. Protein: CASSLEVTGGFEQYF.

This sequence joins TRBV7-9 and TRBJ2-1; D is unresolved. With 0 bases removed from V and 0 bases from J, the gap between germline ends came to 9 bases. The CDR3 covers 16 residues. Looked up from germline, CDR1 is SEHNR and CDR2 is FQNEAQ (reference sequence). CDR3 in amino acids: CASSLAAASSYNEQFF. The DNA of the CDR3 is TGTGCCAGCAGCTTAGCGGCGGCTAGCTCCTACAATGAGCAGTTCTTC.

There are a few counts of this clone. This rearrangement joins TRBV6-5 to TRBJ2-3; 7 positions agree with TRBD2. The J segment lost 4 bases and the V segment lost 8 bases, leaving 6 bases of the junction unmatched. The germline gives CDR1 MNHEY, CDR2 SVGAGI. CDR3 length: 13 amino acids. The CDR3 bases are TGTGCCAGCTTTAGGGAGGGGTCAGATACGCAGTATTTT. Protein: CASFREGSDTQYF.

The chain employs TRBV19 and TRBJ1-2; D is ambiguous. The CDR3 spans 16 residues. The germline V and J ends were trimmed by 5 bases and 8 bases, with 24 bases remaining between them. Germline assignment: CDR1 LNHDA and CDR2 SQIVND (reference sequence). The CDR3 sequence: CASSRGHDLYGYGYTF. The CDR3 DNA is TGTGCCAGTAGTCGCGGGCATGACCTTTATGGCTACGGCTACACCTTC.